The rows below give T cell receptor beta chains drawn from one sample of a study of post-analysis software for immune sequencing data. Each CDR3 protein is one row after TCRdb ran MiXCR on the PCR reads. Seen here are approximately 460,000 distinct CDR3 sequences, under 55% observed once, and the top ten hold about 12%. Sequencing input: blood. The source is a girl aged 10 to 17 with multiple sclerosis. Each CDR3 is given with its conserved first and last residue. A D gene is named only where the DNA matches it firmly. Clone size, where shown, is once, few, many, or a class for clones that have expanded.

J gene,V gene,D gene,clone size,CDR3 protein,CDR3 DNA
TRBJ2-1,TRBV9,TRBD1,-,CASSAPRTGPSYNEQFF,TGTGCCAGCAGCGCCCCCCGGACAGGGCCCTCCTACAATGAGCAGTTCTTC
TRBJ2-3,TRBV12-3/TRBV12-4,TRBD2,few,CASSFSGSDSDTQYF,TGTGCCAGCAGTTTTAGCGGGAGTGATTCAGATACGCAGTATTTT
TRBJ2-4,TRBV4-1,TRBD1,-,CASSQSTPGTGGQQYF,TGCGCCAGCAGCCAATCGACACCCGGGACAGGGGGCCAGCAGTACTTC
TRBJ2-7,TRBV5-6,TRBD1,-,CASSPRAGGSYEQYF,TGTGCCAGCAGCCCCCGGGCAGGGGGCTCCTACGAGCAGTACTTC
TRBJ2-1,TRBV29-1,TRBD2,once,CSVEGTRLNYNEQFF,TGCAGCGTTGAGGGGACTAGGCTAAACTACAATGAGCAGTTCTTC
TRBJ1-2,TRBV20-1,TRBD1,few,CSARGPTGRSDGYTF,TGCAGTGCTAGGGGGCCGACAGGGAGGAGCGATGGCTACACCTTC
TRBJ2-4,TRBV28,TRBD1,-,CASSTGQGVFGRNIQYF,TGTGCCAGCAGTACGGGACAGGGAGTTTTTGGGAGGAACATTCAGTACTTC
TRBJ2-3,TRBV20-1,-,-,CSATQDTQYF,TGCAGTGCTACGCAGGATACGCAGTATTTT
TRBJ2-1,TRBV15,-,-,CATSRDRAGGTQFF,TGTGCCACCAGCAGAGATCGGGCAGGGGGGACCCAGTTCTTC
TRBJ2-7,TRBV20-1,TRBD2,-,CGAQGSGRHEQYF,TGCGGTGCTCAGGGGAGCGGGAGGCACGAGCAGTACTTC
TRBJ1-2,TRBV29-1,TRBD1,-,CSVVGQGHDYGYTF,TGCAGCGTTGTAGGACAGGGGCATGACTATGGCTACACCTTC
TRBJ1-6,TRBV7-2,TRBD1,-,CASSSTRTGTYNSPLHF,TGTGCCAGCAGCTCTACCAGGACAGGGACCTATAATTCACCCCTCCACTTT
TRBJ2-1,TRBV5-5,-,-,CASSLLGPAYNEQFF,TGTGCCAGCAGCTTGTTAGGACCGGCCTACAATGAGCAGTTCTTC
TRBJ1-2,TRBV12-3/TRBV12-4,TRBD1,-,CASSLGAGQGDYGYTF,TGTGCCAGCAGTCTGGGGGCCGGACAGGGTGACTATGGCTACACCTTC
TRBJ2-5,TRBV5-1,-,-,CASSFGTGLVQYF,TGCGCCAGCAGCTTTGGGACCGGGCTTGTGCAGTACTTC
TRBJ2-1,TRBV5-1,-,-,CASSLGGGGTTYNEQFF,TGCGCCAGCAGCTTGGGGGGCGGCGGGACGACCTACAATGAGCAGTTCTTC
TRBJ2-5,TRBV12-3/TRBV12-4,TRBD2,-,CASSASGTRETQYF,TGTGCCAGCAGTGCCAGCGGGACCCGAGAGACCCAGTACTTC
TRBJ2-2,TRBV7-2,TRBD2,-,CASSLEGLAANTGELFF,TGTGCCAGCAGCTTAGAGGGGCTAGCGGCGAACACCGGGGAGCTGTTTTTT
TRBJ2-7,TRBV27,TRBD2,-,CATAWGRAYEQYF,TGTGCCACCGCCTGGGGGAGGGCCTACGAGCAGTACTTC
TRBJ2-7,TRBV6-2/TRBV6-3,TRBD1,once,CVSSDRPGTGDYEQYF,TGTGTCAGCAGTGACAGACCCGGGACAGGTGACTACGAGCAGTACTTC
TRBJ2-7,TRBV29-1,-,-,CSVYGLNSYEQYF,TGCAGCGTTTATGGTTTGAACTCCTACGAGCAGTACTTC
TRBJ2-1,TRBV6-4,TRBD2,many,CASSERASGYNEQFF,TGTGCCAGCAGTGAACGGGCTAGCGGCTACAATGAGCAGTTCTTC
TRBJ1-4,TRBV13,-,-,CASRGRGFANEKLFF,TGTGCCAGCAGAGGGAGAGGATTCGCTAATGAAAAACTGTTTTTT
TRBJ2-4,TRBV30,TRBD1,-,CAWSDWDRLEQYF,TGTGCCTGGAGTGACTGGGACAGGTTAGAGCAGTACTTC
TRBJ1-2,TRBV4-2,-,-,CASSQDGGGGGYTF,TGTGCCAGCAGCCAAGATGGGGGGGGCGGTGGCTACACCTTC
TRBJ2-7,TRBV5-6,-,-,CASSLVKGAGVYYEQYF,TGTGCCAGCAGCTTGGTGAAGGGGGCGGGAGTGTACTACGAGCAGTACTTC
TRBJ2-5,TRBV20-1,-,few,CSAAPGTGGETQYF,TGCAGTGCTGCCCCCGGAACCGGGGGAGAGACCCAGTACTTC
TRBJ2-1,TRBV20-1,TRBD2,-,CRASGAGTSEQFF,TGCAGAGCTAGTGGGGCTGGGACTAGCGAGCAGTTCTTC